The 32 T cell receptor beta chains in this list originate from one sample, sequenced in a study of control samples from healthy donors and cancer patients. Measured with immunoSEQ multiplex PCR; TCRdb has only the in-frame clones, and not every one. The sample lists some 120,000 clones, about 90% occurring once. Sequencing was carried out using blood. These receptors originate from a man aged 55 to 70 in good health.

The chain employs TRBV27 and TRBJ2-7; D is ambiguous. Trimming took 10 bases from V and 2 from J, leaving 21 bases between them. CDR1 is MNHEY, CDR2 SMNVEV, per germline (reference sequence). CDR3 size: 15 residues. In nucleotides, the CDR3 is TGTGCCACCTCTCCCGAGGAAAGCAACCCCTACGAGCAGTACTTC. Translating gives CATSPEESNPYEQYF.

J is TRBJ1-4 and V is TRBV27, with D uncertain. The CDR3 is 14 residues long. Trimming removed 5 bases at V and 7 bases at J, with 14 bases between. The germline V gene encodes CDR1 MNHEY and CDR2 SMNVEV (reference sequence). This CDR3 reads CASSAPLSGEKLFF. The CDR3 DNA is TGTGCCAGCAGTGCCCCTCTTTCTGGTGAAAAACTGTTTTTT.

A remark on this clone: In the same sample, other DNA sequences code for this CDR3. J is TRBJ2-5 and V is TRBV5-1; TRBD2 is a possible D gene (5 bases). V was cut by 0 bases and J by 5 bases, with 8 bases left in between. Germline-derived CDR1 and CDR2 are SGHRS and YFSETQ. The CDR3 length is 13 residues. CDR3 bases: TGCGCCAGCAGCTTGGGGACGGGGGAGACCCAGTACTTC. It translates to CASSLGTGETQYF.

CDR3 loop: CASSWTQGAVTGELFF. CDR3 DNA sequence: TGCGCCAGCAGCTGGACGCAGGGGGCTGTCACCGGGGAGCTGTTTTTT. This chain uses TRBV5-1 with TRBJ2-2; 8 bases line up with TRBD1. Trimming cost V 3 bases and J 4 bases; bases outside gene matches: 8. The CDR3 has 16 residues. The germline V gene has CDR1 SGHRS and CDR2 YFSETQ.

V and J are TRBV19 and TRBJ1-5; D is possibly TRBD1 (6 bases). Germline CDR1 is LNHDA and CDR2 is SQIVND (reference sequence). The CDR3 has 14 residues. V lost 6 bases to trimming and J lost 5 bases, with 14 bases between them. CDR3 in DNA: TGTGCCAGTAGAATACAGGGAGGGCATCAGCCCCAGCATTTT. It yields the protein CASRIQGGHQPQHF.

V gene TRBV7-6 combines with J gene TRBJ2-5, with D unresolved. The V gene lost 1 base and the J gene lost 8 bases, with 17 bases spanning the gap. CDR3 length: 15 amino acids. Per the germline V gene, CDR1 is SGHVS and CDR2 is FNYEAQ. CDR3 sequence reads: CASSLEGWASNTQYF. In nucleotides, the CDR3 is TGTGCCAGCAGCTTAGAAGGGTGGGCAAGTAATACCCAGTACTTC.

The chain couples TRBV5-1 to TRBJ2-1; 11 bases fit TRBD2. The germline V gene has CDR1 SGHRS and CDR2 YFSETQ. The CDR3 runs 15 residues. With V trimmed by 3 bases and J by 6 bases, 5 bases remained unmatched. CDR3 in DNA: TGCGCCAGCAGCTACACTAGCGGGGGACTCAATGAGCAGTTCTTC. Translating it yields CASSYTSGGLNEQFF.

The chain employs TRBV6-5 and TRBJ1-2; D is possibly TRBD1 (5 bases). Trimming took off 2 bases at V and 8 bases at J, with 9 bases between the two ends. Looked up from germline, CDR1 is MNHEY and CDR2 is SVGAGI. The CDR3 has 12 amino acids. CDR3 bases: TGTGCCAGCAGTTACGCGGGGGGAGGCTACACCTTC. Translation gives CASSYAGGGYTF.

The sample holds a few counts of this clone. CDR3 amino acids: CASSENPSLNTEAFF. CDR3 nucleotides: TGTGCCAGCAGTGAGAACCCCAGCTTGAACACTGAAGCTTTCTTT. The V and J genes are TRBV6-1 and TRBJ1-1; D remains ambiguous. The CDR3 runs to 15 residues. Per germline, CDR1 MNHNS and CDR2 SASEGT. Trimming cost V 3 bases and J 0 bases, with 11 bases left between them.

The chain combines TRBV7-3 with TRBJ2-3, with TRBD1 identical over 7 bases. Germline CDR1 reads SGHTA; CDR2 reads FQGTGA. The V segment lost 2 bases and the J segment 6 bases; nucleotides outside the gene matches: 11. CDR3 size: 16 residues. The CDR3 here is CASSLGFEGASDTQYF. Written as DNA, the CDR3 is TGTGCCAGCAGCTTAGGTTTTGAGGGGGCTTCGGATACGCAGTATTTT.

The V and J genes are TRBV7-3 and TRBJ2-3; 9 nucleotides agree with TRBD2. V dropped 6 bases and J dropped 2; count of bases not matched to a gene: 6. The CDR3 runs 15 residues. Per the germline V gene, CDR1 is SGHTA and CDR2 is FQGTGA. The CDR3 nucleotides read TGTGCCAGCAGTAGGGGACTAGCTAACACAGATACGCAGTATTTT. The encoded protein is CASSRGLANTDTQYF.

The V and J genes are TRBV11-2 and TRBJ1-3; D unclear. This CDR3 contains 17 residues. The V end lost 5 bases, the J end lost 0 bases, and 17 bases lay between the germline ends. The germline V gene has CDR1 SGHAT and CDR2 FQNNGV. The CDR3 DNA reads as TGTGCCAGCAGCCAAGCGCAGGCGATAAGCTCTGGAAACACCATATATTTT. Amino acids: CASSQAQAISSGNTIYF.

The chain combines TRBV19 with TRBJ1-5; D is possibly TRBD1 (5 bases). CDR3 length: 13 residues. Germline V lookup: CDR1 LNHDA, CDR2 SQIVND (reference sequence). Deletions cut 3 bases from V and 7 bases from J, with 10 bases between. The CDR3 DNA follows: TGTGCCAGTAGTATCCTTCAGGGCCAGCCCCAGCATTTT. Amino acids: CASSILQGQPQHF. Using reference TRBV19 and TRBJ1-5 for the parts outside the CDR3, the full variable domain is DGGITQSPKYLFRKEGQNVTLSCEQNLNHDAMYWYRQDPGQGLRLIYYSQIVNDFQKGDIAEGYSVSREKKESFPLTVTSAQKNPTAFYLCASSILQGQPQHFGDGTRLSIL.

The genes are TRBV7-3 and TRBJ2-3; 8 bases agree with TRBD2. The CDR3 extends over 15 amino acids. Germline V lookup: CDR1 SGHTA, CDR2 FQGTGA. Germline trimming cut 3 bases from V and 1 base from J; bases unmatched to any gene: 3. The CDR3 reads CASSFAGGGTDTQYF. The CDR3 region has the DNA TGTGCCAGCAGCTTTGCCGGGGGGGGCACAGATACGCAGTATTTT. The entire variable domain, with the rest obtained from reference TRBV7-3 and TRBJ2-3, is as follows: GAGVSQTPSNKVTEKGKYVELRCDPISGHTALYWYRQSLGQGPEFLIYFQGTGAADDSGLPNDRFFAVRPEGSVSTLKIQRTERGDSAVYLCASSFAGGGTDTQYFGPGTRLTVL.

V and J are TRBV3-1 (or the pseudogene TRBV3-2) and TRBJ2-3; the D gene could be TRBD1 or TRBD2 (5 bases each). Germline lookup yields CDR1 LGHDT and CDR2 YNNKEL (reference sequence). Trimming took off 4 bases at V and 5 bases at J, with 16 bases between the two ends. The CDR3 runs to 15 residues. Here the CDR3 DNA reads TGTGCCAGCAGCCCGGGTGGGGATGGGGGAGATACGCAGTATTTT. Protein product: CASSPGGDGGDTQYF.

This sequence joins TRBV30 and TRBJ2-1; 7 nucleotides agree with TRBD1. J was trimmed by 15 bases and V by 0 bases; bases with no gene match: 5. Germline CDR1 is GTSNPN and CDR2 is SVGIG (reference sequence). CDR3 length equals 11 residues. The CDR3: CAWSVGGRLFF. In DNA, the CDR3 is TGTGCCTGGAGTGTAGGGGGCCGTCTGTTCTTC.

The chain joins TRBV20-1 to TRBJ1-5; D not resolved. The CDR3 has 12 amino acids. V dropped 3 bases and J dropped 9 bases, with 12 bases sitting between them. Per germline, CDR1 DFQATT and CDR2 SNEGSKA (reference sequence). CDR3 nucleotide sequence: TGCAGTGCTAGTGGAGGAGCGGGGCCCCAGCATTTT. It encodes CSASGGAGPQHF.

The chain joins TRBV2 to TRBJ1-2; TRBD1 matches 8 bases. The CDR3 is 14 amino acids. The germline V gene encodes CDR1 SNHLY and CDR2 FYNNEI. After removal of 6 bases from V and 8 bases from J, the junction contained 11 bases not matched to a gene. CDR3 bases: TGTGCCAGCAGGGATGGGACAGGTGGCGGCGGCTACACCTTC. It specifies CASRDGTGGGGYTF. The whole variable domain, filled in from reference TRBV2 and TRBJ1-2, reads EPEVTQTPSHQVTQMGQEVILRCVPISNHLYFYWYRQILGQKVEFLVSFYNNEISEKSEIFDDQFSVERPDGSNFTLKIRSTKLEDSAMYFCASRDGTGGGGYTFGSGTRLTVV.

This chain links TRBV6-5 with TRBJ2-1, with D tentatively TRBD1 or TRBD2 (5 bases each). The germline V gene encodes CDR1 MNHEY and CDR2 SVGAGI. The CDR3 length is 16 residues. V was pared by 4 bases and J by 0 bases, with 13 bases between. CDR3 nucleotide sequence: TGTGCCAGCAGTTCTCTCGCCGGGACCTCCTACAATGAGCAGTTCTTC. Protein: CASSSLAGTSYNEQFF.

As for this clone: The sample holds other DNA sequences that translate to the same CDR3. The chain has TRBV2 and TRBJ1-5, with 9 bases lining up with TRBD1. CDR1 is SNHLY and CDR2 is FYNNEI in the germline V gene. The CDR3 consists of 15 residues. V trimming: 3 bases; J trimming: 4 bases; junction bases outside the gene matches: 4. DNA of the CDR3: TGTGCCAGCAGTGAGGACAGGGGCTTTAATCAGCCCCAGCATTTT. Protein sequence: CASSEDRGFNQPQHF.

Worth noting for this clone: This same CDR3 is encoded by further DNA sequences in the sample. The J gene is TRBJ1-2, the V gene TRBV18, with D perhaps TRBD1 (5 bases). Trimming removed 5 bases from V and 5 bases from J, with 12 bases in between. This CDR3 contains 13 residues. Per the germline V gene, CDR1 is KGHSH and CDR2 is LQKENI. The CDR3 coding sequence is TGTGCCAGCTCATTGAGCTCAGGGTATGGCTACACCTTC. Protein product: CASSLSSGYGYTF.

This clone was recorded a few times. V usage is TRBV7-7 and J usage is TRBJ2-3, with 8 positions matching TRBD1. The germline V gene has CDR1 SSHAT and CDR2 FNYEAQ (reference sequence). The CDR3 spans 15 residues. V was pared by 5 bases and J by 4 bases, with 8 bases of the junction left unmatched. In DNA, the CDR3 is TGTGCCAGCAGCCAGGGGGCGGGTCTGGCAGATACGCAGTATTTT. Amino acids: CASSQGAGLADTQYF. Using reference TRBV7-7 and TRBJ2-3 for the parts outside the CDR3, the full variable domain is GAGVSQSPRYKVTKRGQDVTLRCDPISSHATLYWYQQALGQGPEFLTYFNYEAQPDKSGLPSDRFSAERPEGSISTLTIQRTEQRDSAMYRCASSQGAGLADTQYFGPGTRLTVL.

The V gene is TRBV7-2, the J gene TRBJ2-3; possible D gene TRBD2, 5 bases. The CDR3 contains 13 residues. Germline values: CDR1 SGHTA, CDR2 FQGNSA. Deletions cut 4 bases from V and 2 bases from J, with 7 bases between. CDR3 sequence (DNA): TGTGCCAGCAGCTCGAGGGTCACAGATACGCAGTATTTT. Its translation: CASSSRVTDTQYF.

This clone appeared once. The rearrangement links TRBV19 to TRBJ2-1; 10 bases align to TRBD2. The CDR3 covers 14 residues. CDR1 and CDR2 (germline): LNHDA, SQIVND (reference sequence). Germline trimming cut 2 bases from V and 8 bases from J; bases unmatched to any gene: 3. CDR3 sequence reads: CASSISGGVYEQFF. The CDR3 DNA sequence: TGTGCCAGTAGTATAAGCGGGGGGGTGTATGAGCAGTTCTTC.

The rearrangement joins TRBV5-1 to TRBJ2-3, with 8 bases aligning to TRBD2. The ends lost 5 bases at V and 2 bases at J; junction bases unmatched: 10. The CDR3 spans 16 residues. Germline V gives CDR1 SGHRS, CDR2 YFSETQ. CDR3 protein: CASSPGRDISTDTQYF. In nucleotides, the CDR3 is TGCGCCAGCAGTCCCGGGAGGGACATCTCCACAGATACGCAGTATTTT. Full variable domain (outside the CDR3, taken from reference TRBV5-1 and TRBJ2-3): KAGVTQTPRYLIKTRGQQVTLSCSPISGHRSVSWYQQTPGQGLQFLFEYFSETQRNKGNFPGRFSGRQFSNSRSEMNVSTLELGDSALYLCASSPGRDISTDTQYFGPGTRLTVL.

The V and J genes are TRBV6-6 and TRBJ2-5, with 9 nucleotides matching TRBD2. The CDR3 contains 16 residues. With 0 bases clipped from V and 2 bases from J, the junction kept 4 bases outside the gene matches. Germline CDR1 reads MNHNY; CDR2 reads SVGAGI (reference sequence). CDR3 sequence reads: CASSYSFAGGQETQYF. In DNA, the CDR3 is TGTGCCAGCAGTTACTCTTTTGCGGGGGGGCAAGAGACCCAGTACTTC.

CDR3 region: CASSQEPSGGIGETQYF. The CDR3 region has the DNA TGCGCCAGCAGCCAAGAGCCTAGCGGGGGGATCGGGGAGACCCAGTACTTC. The chain recombines TRBV4-1 with TRBJ2-5; the match to TRBD2 covers 11 bases. Germline V gives CDR1 MGHRA, CDR2 YSYEKL. The CDR3 consists of 17 residues. Unmatched junction bases numbered 8, after V lost 0 bases and J lost 5 bases.

The table lists this clone with a few counts. The V call is TRBV19, the J call TRBJ2-5; D remains unclear. Germline V gene lookup returns CDR1 LNHDA and CDR2 SQIVND (reference sequence). The CDR3 runs 16 residues. Trimming removed 2 bases from V and 5 bases from J, with 18 bases in between. The CDR3 here is CASSITGSTGRETQYF. For the CDR3, the DNA is TGTGCCAGTAGTATAACTGGATCGACCGGCCGCGAGACCCAGTACTTC.

The genes are TRBV12-3 or TRBV12-4 and TRBJ1-1; the D gene is possibly TRBD1 (5 bases). This CDR3 spans 13 amino acids. V was clipped by 5 bases and J by 5 bases, with 12 bases between them. In DNA form, the CDR3 reads TGTGCCAGCAGTATTTCAGGGTATACTGAAGCTTTCTTT. It yields the protein CASSISGYTEAFF.

The chain has TRBV4-2 and TRBJ1-2; 7 positions match TRBD1. Germline values: CDR1 LGHNA, CDR2 YNFKEQ. Trimming took 3 bases from V and 4 from J; bases not matched to a gene: 8. This CDR3 comprises 15 residues. In DNA, the CDR3 is TGTGCCAGCAGCCAGGAGCTGGGACAGCGCTATGGCTACACCTTC. It yields the protein CASSQELGQRYGYTF.

This CDR3 reads CASSLGRIGGEYF. CDR3 DNA: TGTGCCAGTAGCCTGGGCCGAATTGGCGGGGAGTACTTC. The chain recombines TRBV19 with TRBJ2-4, with D tentatively TRBD2 (6 bases). This CDR3 spans 13 amino acids. Between the trimmed V and J ends, which lost 6 bases and 14 bases, there was a span of 20 bases. CDR1 and CDR2 (germline): LNHDA, SQIVND (reference sequence).

The gene calls are TRBV6-6 and TRBJ2-7; TRBD1 is a possible D gene (5 bases). Trimming stripped 7 bases from V and 0 bases from J, with 10 bases between. This CDR3 is 13 amino acids long. Germline V gene lookup returns CDR1 MNHNY and CDR2 SVGAGI (reference sequence). CDR3 loop: CASTLGASYEQYF. For the CDR3, the DNA is TGTGCCAGCACTCTAGGGGCCTCCTACGAGCAGTACTTC.